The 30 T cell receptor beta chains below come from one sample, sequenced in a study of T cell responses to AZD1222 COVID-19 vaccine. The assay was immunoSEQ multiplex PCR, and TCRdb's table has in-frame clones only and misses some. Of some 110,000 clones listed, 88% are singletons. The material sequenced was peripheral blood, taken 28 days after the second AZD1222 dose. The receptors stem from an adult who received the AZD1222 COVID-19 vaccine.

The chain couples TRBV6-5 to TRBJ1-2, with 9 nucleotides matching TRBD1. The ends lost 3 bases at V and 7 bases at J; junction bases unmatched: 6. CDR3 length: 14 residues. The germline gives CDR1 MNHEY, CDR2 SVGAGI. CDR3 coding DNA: TGTGCCAGCAGTTATGGACAGGGGCTGAGTGGCTACACCTTC. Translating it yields CASSYGQGLSGYTF.

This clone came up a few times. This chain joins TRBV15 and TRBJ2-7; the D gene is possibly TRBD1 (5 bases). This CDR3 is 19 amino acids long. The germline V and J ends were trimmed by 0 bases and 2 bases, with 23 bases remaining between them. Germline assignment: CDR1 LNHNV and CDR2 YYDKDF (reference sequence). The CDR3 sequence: CATSRDPVGHLGRPYEQYF. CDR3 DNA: TGTGCCACCAGCAGAGATCCCGTAGGACACCTCGGCCGGCCCTACGAGCAGTACTTC.

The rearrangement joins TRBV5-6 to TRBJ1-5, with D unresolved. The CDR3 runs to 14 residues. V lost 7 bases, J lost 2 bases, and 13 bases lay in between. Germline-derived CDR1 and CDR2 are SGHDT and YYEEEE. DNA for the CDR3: TGTGCCAGCGGCCCCGCCTCGGGCAATCAGCCCCAGCATTTT. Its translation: CASGPASGNQPQHF. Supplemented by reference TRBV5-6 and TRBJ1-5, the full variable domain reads DAGVTQSPTHLIKTRGQQVTLRCSPKSGHDTVSWYQQALGQGPQFIFQYYEEEERQRGNFPDRFSGHQFPNYSSELNVNALLLGDSALYLCASGPASGNQPQHFGDGTRLSIL.

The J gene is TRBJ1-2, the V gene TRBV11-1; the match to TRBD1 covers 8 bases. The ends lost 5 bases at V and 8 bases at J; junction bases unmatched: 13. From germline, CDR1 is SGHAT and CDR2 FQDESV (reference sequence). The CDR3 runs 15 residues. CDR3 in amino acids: CASSVIPGQVEGYTF. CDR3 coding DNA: TGTGCCAGCAGCGTTATCCCGGGACAGGTGGAAGGCTACACCTTC.

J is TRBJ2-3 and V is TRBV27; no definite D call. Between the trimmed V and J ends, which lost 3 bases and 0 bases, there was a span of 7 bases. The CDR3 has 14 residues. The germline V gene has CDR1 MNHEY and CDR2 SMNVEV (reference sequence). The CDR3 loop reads CASSFSSSTDTQYF. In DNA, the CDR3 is TGTGCCAGCAGTTTTTCATCTAGCACAGATACGCAGTATTTT.

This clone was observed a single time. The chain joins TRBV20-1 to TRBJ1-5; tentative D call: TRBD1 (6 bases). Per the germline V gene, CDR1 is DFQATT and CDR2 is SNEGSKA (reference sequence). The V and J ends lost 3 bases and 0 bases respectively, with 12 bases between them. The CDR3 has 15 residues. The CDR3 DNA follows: TGCAGTGCTAGTGGGGACAATTATAGCAATCAGCCCCAGCATTTT. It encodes CSASGDNYSNQPQHF.

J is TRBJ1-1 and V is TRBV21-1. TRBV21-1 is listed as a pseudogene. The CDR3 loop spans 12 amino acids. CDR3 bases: TGTGCCAGCAGCAAAGTAAGGTGGGAAGCTTTCTTT. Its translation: CASSKVRWEAFF.

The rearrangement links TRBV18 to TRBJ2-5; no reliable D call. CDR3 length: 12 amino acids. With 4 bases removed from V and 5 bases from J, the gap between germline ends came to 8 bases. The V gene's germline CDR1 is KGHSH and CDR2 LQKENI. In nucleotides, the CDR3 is TGTGCCAGCTCACACACGGAGGAGACCCAGTACTTC. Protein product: CASSHTEETQYF.

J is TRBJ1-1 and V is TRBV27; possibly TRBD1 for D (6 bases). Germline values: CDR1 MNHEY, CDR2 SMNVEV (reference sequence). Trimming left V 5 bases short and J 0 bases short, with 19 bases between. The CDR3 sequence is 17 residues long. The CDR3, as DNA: TGTGCCAGCAGTCCCGGGGGGCTAAGGAGAGTGAACACTGAAGCTTTCTTT. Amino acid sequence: CASSPGGLRRVNTEAFF.

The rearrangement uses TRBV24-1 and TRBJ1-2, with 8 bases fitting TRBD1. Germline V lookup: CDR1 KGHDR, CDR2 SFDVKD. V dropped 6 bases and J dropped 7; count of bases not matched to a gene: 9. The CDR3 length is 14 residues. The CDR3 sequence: CATSRGSGQVGYTF. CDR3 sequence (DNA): TGTGCCACCAGTCGGGGATCGGGACAGGTTGGCTACACCTTC.

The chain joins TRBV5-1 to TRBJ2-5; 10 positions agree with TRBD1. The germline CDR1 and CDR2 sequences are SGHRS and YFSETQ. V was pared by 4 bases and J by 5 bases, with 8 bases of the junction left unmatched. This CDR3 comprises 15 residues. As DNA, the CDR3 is TGCGCCAGCAGCCCCGGGACAGGGGTCCGGGAGACCCAGTACTTC. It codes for CASSPGTGVRETQYF.

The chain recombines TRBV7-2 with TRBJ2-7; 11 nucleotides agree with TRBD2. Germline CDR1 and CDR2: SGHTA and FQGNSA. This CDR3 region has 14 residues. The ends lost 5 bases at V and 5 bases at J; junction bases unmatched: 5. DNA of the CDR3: TGTGCCAGCAGCCTACTAGCGGGAGACGACGAGCAGTACTTC. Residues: CASSLLAGDDEQYF. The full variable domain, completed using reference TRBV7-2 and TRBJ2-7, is GAGVSQSPSNKVTEKGKDVELRCDPISGHTALYWYRQSLGQGLEFLIYFQGNSAPDKSGLPSDRFSAERTGGSVSTLTIQRTQQEDSAVYLCASSLLAGDDEQYFGPGTRLTVT.

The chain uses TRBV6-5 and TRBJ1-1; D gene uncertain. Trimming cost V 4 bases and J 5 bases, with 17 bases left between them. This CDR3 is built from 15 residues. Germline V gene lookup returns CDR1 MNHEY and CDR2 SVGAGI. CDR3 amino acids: CASSSTAGLGTEAFF. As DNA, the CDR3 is TGTGCCAGCAGTTCTACGGCGGGGTTAGGTACTGAAGCTTTCTTT.

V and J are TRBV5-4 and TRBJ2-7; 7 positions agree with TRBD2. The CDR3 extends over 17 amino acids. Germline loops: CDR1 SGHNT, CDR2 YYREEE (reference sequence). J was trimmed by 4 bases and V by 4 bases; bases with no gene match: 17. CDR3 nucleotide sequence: TGTGCCAGCAGCCGGCGCCTACTAGCGAAAGTAGGGTACGAGCAGTACTTC. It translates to CASSRRLLAKVGYEQYF.

CDR3 in amino acids: CASSPWGEGAETQYF. For the CDR3, the DNA is TGTGCCAGCAGCCCCTGGGGGGAGGGGGCGGAGACCCAGTACTTC. The chain joins TRBV11-2 to TRBJ2-5; D possibly uses TRBD1 or TRBD2 (7 bases each). This CDR3 has 15 residues. V lost 5 bases and J lost 5, with 18 bases in between. Germline loops: CDR1 SGHAT, CDR2 FQNNGV. The full variable domain, in which reference TRBV11-2 and TRBJ2-5 provide the parts outside the CDR3, is EAGVAQSPRYKIIEKRQSVAFWCNPISGHATLYWYQQILGQGPKLLIQFQNNGVVDDSQLPKDRFSAERLKGVDSTLKIQPAKLEDSAVYLCASSPWGEGAETQYFGPGTRLLVL.

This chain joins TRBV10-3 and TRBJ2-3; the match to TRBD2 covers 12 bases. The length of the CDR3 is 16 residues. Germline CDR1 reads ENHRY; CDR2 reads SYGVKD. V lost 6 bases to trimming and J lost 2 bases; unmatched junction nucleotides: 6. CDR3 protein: CAIRETSGSTTDTQYF. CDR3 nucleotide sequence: TGTGCCATCAGGGAGACTAGCGGGAGTACCACAGATACGCAGTATTTT.

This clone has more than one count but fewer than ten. Written as DNA, the CDR3 is TGTGCCAGCAGCCCAGGGCAGGGCTATGGCTACACCTTC. This gives the protein CASSPGQGYGYTF. The genes are TRBV12-3 or TRBV12-4 and TRBJ1-2; D is possibly TRBD1 (5 bases). The CDR3 is 13 amino acids. The germline V and J ends were trimmed by 6 bases and 4 bases, with 12 bases remaining between them.

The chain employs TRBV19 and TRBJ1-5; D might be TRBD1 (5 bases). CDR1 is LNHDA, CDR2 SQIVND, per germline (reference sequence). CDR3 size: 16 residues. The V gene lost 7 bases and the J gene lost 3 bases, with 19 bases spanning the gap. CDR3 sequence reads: CASNMESGGNNQPQHF. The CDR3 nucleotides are TGTGCCAGTAATATGGAATCCGGGGGGAACAATCAGCCCCAGCATTTT.

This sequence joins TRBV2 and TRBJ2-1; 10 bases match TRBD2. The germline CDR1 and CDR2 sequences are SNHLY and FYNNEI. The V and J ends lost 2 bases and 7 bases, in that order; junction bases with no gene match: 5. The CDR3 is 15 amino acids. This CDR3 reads CASSESGGASNEQFF. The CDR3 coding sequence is TGTGCCAGCAGTGAAAGCGGGGGGGCCTCAAATGAGCAGTTCTTC.

The CDR3 sequence is CASSLPGHSLGYGYTF. CDR3 in DNA: TGTGCCAGCAGTCTCCCGGGACACTCCCTTGGCTATGGCTACACCTTC. V is TRBV6-2 or TRBV6-3 and J is TRBJ1-2, with a possible D match to TRBD1 (6 bases). Germline V gene lookup returns CDR1 MNHEY and CDR2 SVGEGT. The CDR3 is 16 residues long. V gave up 5 bases and J gave up 4 bases, with 20 bases separating them.

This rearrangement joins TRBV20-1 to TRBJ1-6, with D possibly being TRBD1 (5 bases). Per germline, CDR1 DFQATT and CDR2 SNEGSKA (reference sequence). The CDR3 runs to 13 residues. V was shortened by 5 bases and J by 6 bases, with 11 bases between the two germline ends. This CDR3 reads CSAGGAVNSPLHF. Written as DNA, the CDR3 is TGCAGTGCTGGTGGGGCGGTTAATTCACCCCTCCACTTT.

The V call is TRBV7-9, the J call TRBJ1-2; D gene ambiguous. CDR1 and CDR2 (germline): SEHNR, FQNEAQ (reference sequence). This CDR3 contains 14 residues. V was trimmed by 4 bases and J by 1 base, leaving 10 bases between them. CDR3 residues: CASSSAGFNYGYTF. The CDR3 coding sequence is TGTGCCAGCAGCTCGGCAGGATTTAACTATGGCTACACCTTC.

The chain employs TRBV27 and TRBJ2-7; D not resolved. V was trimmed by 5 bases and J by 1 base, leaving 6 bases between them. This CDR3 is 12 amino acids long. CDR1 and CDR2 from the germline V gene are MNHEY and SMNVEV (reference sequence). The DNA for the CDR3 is TGTGCCAGCAGTCCGGGTTCCTACGAGCAGTACTTC. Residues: CASSPGSYEQYF.

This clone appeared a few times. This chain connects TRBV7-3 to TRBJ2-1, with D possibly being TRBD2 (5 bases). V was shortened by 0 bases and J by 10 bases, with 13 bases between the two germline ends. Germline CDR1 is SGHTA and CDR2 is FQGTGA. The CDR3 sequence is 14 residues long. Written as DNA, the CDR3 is TGTGCCAGCAGCTTAACGACGTTCTCGGGGGAGCAGTTCTTC. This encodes CASSLTTFSGEQFF.

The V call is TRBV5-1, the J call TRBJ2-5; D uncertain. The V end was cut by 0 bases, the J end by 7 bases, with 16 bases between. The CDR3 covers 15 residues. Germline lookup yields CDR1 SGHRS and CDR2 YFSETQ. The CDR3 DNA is TGCGCCAGCAGCTTGGAAGTTCGGAGAGTCGGGACCCAGTACTTC. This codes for CASSLEVRRVGTQYF. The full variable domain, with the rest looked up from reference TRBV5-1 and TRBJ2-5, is KAGVTQTPRYLIKTRGQQVTLSCSPISGHRSVSWYQQTPGQGLQFLFEYFSETQRNKGNFPGRFSGRQFSNSRSEMNVSTLELGDSALYLCASSLEVRRVGTQYFGPGTRLLVL.

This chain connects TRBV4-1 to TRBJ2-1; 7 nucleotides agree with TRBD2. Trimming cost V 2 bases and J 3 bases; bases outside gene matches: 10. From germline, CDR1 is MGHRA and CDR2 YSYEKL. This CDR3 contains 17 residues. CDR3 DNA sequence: TGCGCCAGCAGCCAATTGGCCCTGGGGGGGGACTACAATGAGCAGTTCTTC. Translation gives CASSQLALGGDYNEQFF.

In DNA, the CDR3 is TGTGCCACCAGCCCATTCGACAGGTACCACGAGCAGTACTTC. The encoded protein is CATSPFDRYHEQYF. The gene calls are TRBV15 and TRBJ2-7; weak D call: TRBD1 (6 bases). Per germline, CDR1 LNHNV and CDR2 YYDKDF (reference sequence). This CDR3 region has 14 residues. Trimming left V 5 bases short and J 5 bases short, with 16 bases between.

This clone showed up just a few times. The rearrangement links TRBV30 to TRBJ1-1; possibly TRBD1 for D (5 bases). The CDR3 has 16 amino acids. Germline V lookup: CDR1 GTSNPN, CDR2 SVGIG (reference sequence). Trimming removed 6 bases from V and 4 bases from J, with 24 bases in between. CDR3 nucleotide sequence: TGTGCCTGTAAGACTGATGGAGGGGCGCGTGGCACTGAAGCTTTCTTT. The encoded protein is CACKTDGGARGTEAFF.

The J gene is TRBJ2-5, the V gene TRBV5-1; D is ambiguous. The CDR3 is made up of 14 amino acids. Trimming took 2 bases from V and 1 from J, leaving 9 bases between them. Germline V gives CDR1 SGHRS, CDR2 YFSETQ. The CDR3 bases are TGCGCCAGCAGCTTAAAATCCAGCCAAGAGACCCAGTACTTC. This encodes CASSLKSSQETQYF.

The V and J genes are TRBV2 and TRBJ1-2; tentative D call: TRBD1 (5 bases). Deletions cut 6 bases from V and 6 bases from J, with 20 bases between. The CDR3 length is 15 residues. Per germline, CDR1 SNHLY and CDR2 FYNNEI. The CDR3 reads CASSLSGRAGNGYTF. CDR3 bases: TGTGCCAGCAGCCTTTCGGGGCGGGCGGGCAATGGCTACACCTTC.